The sequence of this T cell receptor beta chain was determined in a study of T-cell reconstitution after alpha-beta-depleted transplantation in children. Unique molecular identifiers were incorporated when the TCRbeta library was constructed. TCRdb itself ran the PCR reads through MiXCR, one entry per CDR3 protein. The table records 200,000 to 300,000 distinct CDR3 sequences, 12% of them present only once. J was trimmed by 0 bases and V by 5 bases; bases with no gene match: 7. The CDR3 contains 16 residues. The germline gives CDR1 MNHEY, CDR2 SVGAGI. This clonotype was recorded many times. The clonotype comes from a human donor who donated a stem cell graft to a child with acute lymphoblastic leukemia. The input for sequencing was PBMCs from the stem cell graft donor, taken from the stem cell graft. This chain connects TRBV6-5 to TRBJ1-2; 9 nucleotides line up with TRBD1. CDR3 protein: CASSRLWDRANYGYTF. As DNA, the CDR3 is TGTGCCAGCAGTCGGTTATGGGACAGGGCTAACTATGGCTACACCTTC.